In this sample, the clone carrying this TCR beta chain turned up a few times. The PCR contained 60 Vbeta and 13 Jbeta primers. Some clones are missing from TCRdb's copy, which holds only in-frame ones; the method was immunoSEQ multiplex PCR. Of 250,000 or so clones in the sample, approximately 81% were seen once. This entry belongs to a study of cytomegalovirus exposure and HLA in healthy donors. Sequences were obtained from PBMCs. This clonotype was obtained from a woman aged 55-70 years in good health and CMV-seropositive.

CDR3 in DNA: TGTGCCAGCAGTTCCCGGAGCGGGAGCACCTACGAGCAGTACTTC. Translation: CASSSRSGSTYEQYF. The chain recombines TRBV27 with TRBJ2-7, with 8 nucleotides matching TRBD2. V trimming: 4 bases; J trimming: 2 bases; junction bases outside the gene matches: 7. Germline values: CDR1 MNHEY, CDR2 SMNVEV (reference sequence). CDR3 length: 15 residues.